This T cell receptor beta chain was sequenced for a study of T cells of healthy individuals. The CDR3 is made up of 13 amino acids. The V and J ends lost 7 bases and 6 bases respectively, with 14 bases between them. The germline V gene has CDR1 SGHDT and CDR2 YYEEEE. TCRdb used MiXCR to reprocess the 5' RACE reads, holding one entry per CDR3 protein. The table lists about 82,000 distinct CDR3 sequences, about 5% of them singletons. The rearrangement links TRBV5-6 to TRBJ2-1, with D unclear. The TCR originated in a female donor in good health. The CDR3 region is CASAPWRPNEQFF. CDR3 DNA: TGTGCCAGCGCACCGTGGCGCCCCAATGAGCAGTTCTTC.